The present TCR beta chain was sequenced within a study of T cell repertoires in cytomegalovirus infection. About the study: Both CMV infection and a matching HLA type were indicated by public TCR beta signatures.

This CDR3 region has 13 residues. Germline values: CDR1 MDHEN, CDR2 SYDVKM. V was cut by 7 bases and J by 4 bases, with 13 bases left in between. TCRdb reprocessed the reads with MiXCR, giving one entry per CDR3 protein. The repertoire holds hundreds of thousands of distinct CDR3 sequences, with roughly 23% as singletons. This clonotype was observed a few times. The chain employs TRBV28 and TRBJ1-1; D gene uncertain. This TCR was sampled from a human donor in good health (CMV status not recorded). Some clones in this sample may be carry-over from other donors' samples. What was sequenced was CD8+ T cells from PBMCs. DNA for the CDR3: TGTGCCAGCACGGGAGCTAGCGGCACTGAAGCTTTCTTT. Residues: CASTGASGTEAFF.